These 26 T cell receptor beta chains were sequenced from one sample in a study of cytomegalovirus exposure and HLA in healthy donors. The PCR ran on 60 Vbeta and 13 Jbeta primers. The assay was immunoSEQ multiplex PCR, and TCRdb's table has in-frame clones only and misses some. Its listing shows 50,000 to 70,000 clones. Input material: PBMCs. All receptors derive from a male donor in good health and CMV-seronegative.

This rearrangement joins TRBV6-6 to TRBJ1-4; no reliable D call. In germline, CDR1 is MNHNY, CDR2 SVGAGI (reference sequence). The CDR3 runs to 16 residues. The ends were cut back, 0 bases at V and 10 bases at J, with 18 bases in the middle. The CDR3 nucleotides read TGTGCCAGCAGTTACTCAAGGGAAAGGGAGGGCGGAAAACTGTTTTTT. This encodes CASSYSREREGGKLFF.

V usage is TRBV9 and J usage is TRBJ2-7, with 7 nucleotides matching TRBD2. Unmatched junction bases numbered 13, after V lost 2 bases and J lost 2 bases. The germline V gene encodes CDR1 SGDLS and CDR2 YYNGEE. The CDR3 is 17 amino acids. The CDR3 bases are TGTGCCAGCAGCGTCAAGCCCAGCGGGGACCAAGCCTACGAGCAGTACTTC. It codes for CASSVKPSGDQAYEQYF.

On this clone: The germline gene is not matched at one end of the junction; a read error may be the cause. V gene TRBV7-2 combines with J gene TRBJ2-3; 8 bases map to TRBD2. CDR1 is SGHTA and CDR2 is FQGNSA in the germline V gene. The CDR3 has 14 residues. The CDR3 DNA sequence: TGTGCCAGCAAACCGGGGGGGCCGGGAGATAAGCAGTATTTT. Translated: CASKPGGPGDKQYF.

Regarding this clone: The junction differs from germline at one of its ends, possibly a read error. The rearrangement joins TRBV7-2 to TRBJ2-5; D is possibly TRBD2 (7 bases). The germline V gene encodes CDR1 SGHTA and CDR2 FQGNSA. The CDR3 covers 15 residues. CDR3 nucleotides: TGTGCCAGCAGCTTAAGGGGGACTACGCAAGAGAACCAGTACTTC. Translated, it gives CASSLRGTTQENQYF.

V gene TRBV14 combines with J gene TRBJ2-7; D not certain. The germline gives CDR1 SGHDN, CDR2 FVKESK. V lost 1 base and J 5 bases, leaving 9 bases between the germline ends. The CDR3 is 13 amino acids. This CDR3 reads CASSQVGQHEQYF. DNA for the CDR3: TGTGCCAGCAGCCAAGTTGGGCAGCACGAGCAGTACTTC.

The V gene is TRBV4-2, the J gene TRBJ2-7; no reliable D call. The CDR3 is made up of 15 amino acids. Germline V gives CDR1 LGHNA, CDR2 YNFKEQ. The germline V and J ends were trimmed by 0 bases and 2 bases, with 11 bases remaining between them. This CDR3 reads CASSQDHHSAYEQYF. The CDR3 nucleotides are TGTGCCAGCAGCCAAGATCATCACAGTGCCTACGAGCAGTACTTC.

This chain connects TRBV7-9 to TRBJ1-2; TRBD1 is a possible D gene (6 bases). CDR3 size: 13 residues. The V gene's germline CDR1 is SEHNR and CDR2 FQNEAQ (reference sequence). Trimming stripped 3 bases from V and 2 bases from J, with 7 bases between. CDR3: CASSFGQNYGYTF. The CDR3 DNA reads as TGTGCCAGCAGCTTTGGACAGAACTATGGCTACACCTTC.

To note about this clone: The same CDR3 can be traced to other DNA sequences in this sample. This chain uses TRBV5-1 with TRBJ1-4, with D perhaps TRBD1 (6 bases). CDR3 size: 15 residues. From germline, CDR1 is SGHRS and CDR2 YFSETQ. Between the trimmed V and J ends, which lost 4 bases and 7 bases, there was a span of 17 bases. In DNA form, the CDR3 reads TGCGCCAGCAGCGCGGTTGGCAGGGGCGGTGAAAAACTGTTTTTT. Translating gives CASSAVGRGGEKLFF.

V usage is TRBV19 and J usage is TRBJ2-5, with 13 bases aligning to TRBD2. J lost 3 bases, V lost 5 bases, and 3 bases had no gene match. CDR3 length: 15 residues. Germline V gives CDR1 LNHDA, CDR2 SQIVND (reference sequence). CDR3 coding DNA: TGTGCCAGTAGTCTAGGGACTAGCGGGAAAGAGACCCAGTACTTC. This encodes CASSLGTSGKETQYF.

Here the CDR3 reads CASSSRGTDGSGYTF. CDR3 coding DNA: TGTGCCAGCAGCTCGCGGGGGACCGATGGGTCTGGCTACACCTTC. The chain combines TRBV21-1 with TRBJ1-2. TRBV21-1 is recorded as a pseudogene. The CDR3 has 15 residues.

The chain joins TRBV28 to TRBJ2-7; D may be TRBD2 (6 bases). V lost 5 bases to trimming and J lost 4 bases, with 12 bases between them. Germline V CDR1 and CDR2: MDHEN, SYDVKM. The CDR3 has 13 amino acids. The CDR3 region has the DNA TGTGCCAGCAGTAGTACTAGCCCTTACGAGCAGTACTTC. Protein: CASSSTSPYEQYF.

The CDR3 spells CASRVRTSGADTQYF. CDR3 DNA: TGTGCCAGCAGGGTCAGGACTAGCGGGGCGGATACGCAGTATTTT. V usage is TRBV28 and J usage is TRBJ2-3; 12 nucleotides align to TRBD2. The CDR3 has 15 residues. After removal of 6 bases from V and 6 bases from J, the junction contained 7 bases not matched to a gene. CDR1 MDHEN and CDR2 SYDVKM come from the germline V gene.

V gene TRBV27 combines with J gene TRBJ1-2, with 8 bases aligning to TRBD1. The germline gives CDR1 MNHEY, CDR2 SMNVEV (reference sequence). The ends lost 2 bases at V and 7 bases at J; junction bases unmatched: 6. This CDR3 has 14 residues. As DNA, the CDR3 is TGTGCCAGCAGTTTAACAGGGGGGAGAGGTGGCTACACCTTC. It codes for CASSLTGGRGGYTF.

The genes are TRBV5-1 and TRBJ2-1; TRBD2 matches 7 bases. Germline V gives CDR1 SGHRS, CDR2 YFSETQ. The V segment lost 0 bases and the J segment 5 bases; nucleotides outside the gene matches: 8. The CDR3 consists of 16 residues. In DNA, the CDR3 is TGCGCCAGCAGCTTGGAGCCTAGCGGACAAGACAATGAGCAGTTCTTC. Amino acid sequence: CASSLEPSGQDNEQFF.

The CDR3: CASSPQDRAAYGYTF. CDR3 coding DNA: TGTGCCAGCTCACCACAGGACAGGGCCGCCTATGGCTACACCTTC. The genes are TRBV18 and TRBJ1-2; TRBD1 matches 8 bases. V was pared by 1 base and J by 4 bases, with 5 bases of the junction left unmatched. CDR3 length: 15 amino acids. The germline V gene encodes CDR1 KGHSH and CDR2 LQKENI.

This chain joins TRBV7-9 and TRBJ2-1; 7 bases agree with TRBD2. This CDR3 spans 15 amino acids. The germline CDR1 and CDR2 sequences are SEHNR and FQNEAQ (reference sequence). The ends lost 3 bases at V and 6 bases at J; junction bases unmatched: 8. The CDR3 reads CASSLEAGVSNEQFF. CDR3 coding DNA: TGTGCCAGCAGCTTGGAGGCGGGAGTGTCCAATGAGCAGTTCTTC.

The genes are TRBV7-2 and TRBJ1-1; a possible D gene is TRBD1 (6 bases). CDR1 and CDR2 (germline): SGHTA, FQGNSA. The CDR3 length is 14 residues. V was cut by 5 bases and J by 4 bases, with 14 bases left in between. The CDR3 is CASSVRGGFTEAFF. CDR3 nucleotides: TGTGCCAGCAGCGTCAGGGGTGGGTTCACTGAAGCTTTCTTT.

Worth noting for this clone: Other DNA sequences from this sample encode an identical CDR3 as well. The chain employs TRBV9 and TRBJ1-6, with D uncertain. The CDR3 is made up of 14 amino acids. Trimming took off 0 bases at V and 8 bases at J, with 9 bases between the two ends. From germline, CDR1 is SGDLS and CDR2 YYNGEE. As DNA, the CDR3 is TGTGCCAGCAGCGTAGGGGTCCGGGATTCACCCCTCCACTTT. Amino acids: CASSVGVRDSPLHF.

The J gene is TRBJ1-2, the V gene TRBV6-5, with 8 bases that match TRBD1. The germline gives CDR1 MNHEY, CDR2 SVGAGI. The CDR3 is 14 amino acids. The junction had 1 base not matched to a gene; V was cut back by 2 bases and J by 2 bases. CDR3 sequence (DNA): TGTGCCAGCAGTTACCGGGACAGGAACTATGGCTACACCTTC. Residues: CASSYRDRNYGYTF.

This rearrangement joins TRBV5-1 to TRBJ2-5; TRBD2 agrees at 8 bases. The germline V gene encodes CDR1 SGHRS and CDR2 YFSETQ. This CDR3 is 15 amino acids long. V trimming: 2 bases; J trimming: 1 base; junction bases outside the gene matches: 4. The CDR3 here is CASSFTGGIQETQYF. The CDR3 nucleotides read TGCGCCAGCAGCTTCACGGGAGGGATCCAAGAGACCCAGTACTTC. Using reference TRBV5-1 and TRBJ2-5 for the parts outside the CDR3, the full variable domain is KAGVTQTPRYLIKTRGQQVTLSCSPISGHRSVSWYQQTPGQGLQFLFEYFSETQRNKGNFPGRFSGRQFSNSRSEMNVSTLELGDSALYLCASSFTGGIQETQYFGPGTRLLVL.

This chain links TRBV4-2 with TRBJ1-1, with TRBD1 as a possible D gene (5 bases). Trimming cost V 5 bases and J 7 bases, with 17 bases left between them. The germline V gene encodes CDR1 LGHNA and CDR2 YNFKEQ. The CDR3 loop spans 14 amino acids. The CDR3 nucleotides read TGTGCCAGCAGCTTGGGTGGGGGGGTTGATGAAGCTTTCTTT. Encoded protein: CASSLGGGVDEAFF.

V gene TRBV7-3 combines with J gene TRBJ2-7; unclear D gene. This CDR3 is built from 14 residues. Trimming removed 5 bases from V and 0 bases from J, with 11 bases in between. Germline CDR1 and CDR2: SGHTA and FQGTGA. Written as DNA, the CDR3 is TGTGCCAGCAGCCCCTCGGTGAGCTCCTACGAGCAGTACTTC. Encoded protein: CASSPSVSSYEQYF.

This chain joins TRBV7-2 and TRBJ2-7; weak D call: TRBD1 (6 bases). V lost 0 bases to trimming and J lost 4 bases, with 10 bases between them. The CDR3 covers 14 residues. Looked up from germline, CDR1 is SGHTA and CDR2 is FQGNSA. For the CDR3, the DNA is TGTGCCAGCAGCTTAGCGGCAGGGGCGTACGAGCAGTACTTC. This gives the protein CASSLAAGAYEQYF. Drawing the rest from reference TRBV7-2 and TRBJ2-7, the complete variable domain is GAGVSQSPSNKVTEKGKDVELRCDPISGHTALYWYRQSLGQGLEFLIYFQGNSAPDKSGLPSDRFSAERTGGSVSTLTIQRTQQEDSAVYLCASSLAAGAYEQYFGPGTRLTVT.

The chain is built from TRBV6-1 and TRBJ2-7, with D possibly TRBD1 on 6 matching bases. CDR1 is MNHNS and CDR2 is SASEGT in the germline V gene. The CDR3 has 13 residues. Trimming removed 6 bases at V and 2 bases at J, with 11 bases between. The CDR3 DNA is TGTGCCAGCAGCGCAGGGGACGCCTACGAGCAGTACTTC. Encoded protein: CASSAGDAYEQYF.

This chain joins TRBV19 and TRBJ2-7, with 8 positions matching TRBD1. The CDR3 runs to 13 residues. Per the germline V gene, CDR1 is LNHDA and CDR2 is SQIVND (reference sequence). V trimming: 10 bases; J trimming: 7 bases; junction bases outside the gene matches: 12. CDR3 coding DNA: TGTGCCACTTCGACAGGGGCCCTGGGTGAGCAGTACTTC. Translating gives CATSTGALGEQYF. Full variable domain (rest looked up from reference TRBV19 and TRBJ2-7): DGGITQSPKYLFRKEGQNVTLSCEQNLNHDAMYWYRQDPGQGLRLIYYSQIVNDFQKGDIAEGYSVSREKKESFPLTVTSAQKNPTAFYLCATSTGALGEQYFGPGTRLTVT.

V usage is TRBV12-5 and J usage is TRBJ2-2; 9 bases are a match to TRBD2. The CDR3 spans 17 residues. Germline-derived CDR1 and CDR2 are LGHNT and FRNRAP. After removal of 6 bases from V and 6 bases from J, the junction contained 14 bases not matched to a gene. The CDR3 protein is CASGRRSGGSMSGELFF. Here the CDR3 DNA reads TGTGCTAGTGGGCGGAGGAGCGGGGGGTCTATGTCCGGGGAGCTGTTTTTT.